This T cell receptor beta chain was captured by sequencing in a study of control samples from healthy donors and cancer patients. The length of the CDR3 is 15 residues. V dropped 4 bases and J dropped 5; count of bases not matched to a gene: 9. Germline V gene data show CDR1 as SGHDN and CDR2 as FVKESK. The protocol was immunoSEQ multiplex PCR, while the TCRdb copy is restricted to in-frame clones and leaves out a portion. The table lists about 31,000 clones, less than 95% of them singletons, with about 6.2% in the top ten. This receptor was identified in a man in his sixties in good health. This chain links TRBV14 with TRBJ1-1; 8 bases agree with TRBD1. Sequencing input: blood. The DNA of the CDR3 is TGTGCCAGCAGCCCTTCAAGGACAGGGAGTACTGAAGCTTTCTTT. Residues: CASSPSRTGSTEAFF.